These 17 T cell receptor beta chains were all obtained from the same sample, sequenced in a study of cytomegalovirus exposure and HLA in healthy donors. Primers for the PCR totalled 60 Vbeta and 13 Jbeta. Produced via immunoSEQ multiplex PCR; TCRdb's table is partial and in-frame only. The repertoire has about 150,000 clones, around 9.6% of them found once; the top ten carry 1.5% to 2%. Sequenced: PBMCs. The receptor set was obtained from a male donor in good health and CMV-seronegative.

V gene TRBV9 combines with J gene TRBJ1-2, with D possibly being TRBD1 (6 bases). Trimming cost V 5 bases and J 8 bases, with 13 bases left between them. Germline V gives CDR1 SGDLS, CDR2 YYNGEE. The CDR3 contains 12 residues. Here the CDR3 DNA reads TGTGCCAGCAGTCCGGGGGGCGAAGGCTACACCTTC. Protein product: CASSPGGEGYTF.

This clone showed up just a few times. The chain employs TRBV11-2 and TRBJ2-7, with 7 bases identical to TRBD1. J lost 1 base, V lost 1 base, and 7 bases had no gene match. Germline V gene sequence: CDR1 SGHAT, CDR2 FQNNGV. CDR3 length equals 16 residues. As DNA, the CDR3 is TGTGCCAGCAGCTTAGGGGCCGGACAGGCATCCTACGAGCAGTACTTC. Protein product: CASSLGAGQASYEQYF. The variable domain in full, completed from reference TRBV11-2 and TRBJ2-7, reads EAGVAQSPRYKIIEKRQSVAFWCNPISGHATLYWYQQILGQGPKLLIQFQNNGVVDDSQLPKDRFSAERLKGVDSTLKIQPAKLEDSAVYLCASSLGAGQASYEQYFGPGTRLTVT.

The chain recombines TRBV7-2 with TRBJ1-2; no clear D gene. The germline gives CDR1 SGHTA, CDR2 FQGNSA. This CDR3 contains 14 residues. V was shortened by 2 bases and J by 4 bases, with 11 bases between the two germline ends. Here the CDR3 reads CASSLYGAGYGYTF. CDR3 DNA sequence: TGTGCCAGCAGCTTATATGGAGCCGGCTATGGCTACACCTTC.

This clone was recorded a few times. The chain employs TRBV7-2 and TRBJ1-5; possibly TRBD1 for D (6 bases). Germline CDR1 and CDR2: SGHTA and FQGNSA. The CDR3 covers 16 residues. The V and J ends lost 4 bases and 2 bases respectively, with 15 bases between them. Here the CDR3 DNA reads TGTGCCAGCAGCTCCCAAGGGGGAAGGGGCAATCAGCCCCAGCATTTT. Amino acid sequence: CASSSQGGRGNQPQHF. Full variable domain (missing parts from reference TRBV7-2 and TRBJ1-5): GAGVSQSPSNKVTEKGKDVELRCDPISGHTALYWYRQSLGQGLEFLIYFQGNSAPDKSGLPSDRFSAERTGGSVSTLTIQRTQQEDSAVYLCASSSQGGRGNQPQHFGDGTRLSIL.

There are a few counts of this clone. The V and J genes are TRBV5-6 and TRBJ2-3; a possible D gene is TRBD1 (6 bases). Trimming cost V 0 bases and J 0 bases, with 14 bases left between them. Per the germline V gene, CDR1 is SGHDT and CDR2 is YYEEEE. The CDR3 spans 17 residues. The CDR3: CASSLVGQRTSTDTQYF. The CDR3 bases are TGTGCCAGCAGCTTGGTTGGACAGAGAACTAGCACAGATACGCAGTATTTT.

This clone was found a few times. The V call is TRBV7-9, the J call TRBJ2-1; D may be TRBD2 (5 bases). CDR1 and CDR2 (germline): SEHNR, FQNEAQ (reference sequence). Trimming took off 1 base at V and 9 bases at J, with 7 bases between the two ends. There are 12 residues in the CDR3. CDR3 sequence (DNA): TGTGCCAGCAGCTTAGTACTAGTTGAGCAGTTCTTC. Translated: CASSLVLVEQFF. Using reference TRBV7-9 and TRBJ2-1 for the parts outside the CDR3, the full variable domain is DTGVSQNPRHKITKRGQNVTFRCDPISEHNRLYWYRQTLGQGPEFLTYFQNEAQLEKSRLLSDRFSAERPKGSFSTLEIQRTEQGDSAMYLCASSLVLVEQFFGPGTRLTVL.

This clone has more than one count but fewer than ten. The genes are TRBV27 and TRBJ2-7; 7 bases align to TRBD2. Trimming at V came to 6 bases and at J to 1 base, leaving 6 bases not matched to a gene. This CDR3 spans 14 amino acids. CDR1 and CDR2 (germline): MNHEY, SMNVEV (reference sequence). In DNA, the CDR3 is TGTGCCAGCAGACACGGGGGGTTTTCCTACGAGCAGTACTTC. This sequence encodes CASRHGGFSYEQYF.

This clone was counted between two and nine times. The gene calls are TRBV7-9 and TRBJ2-5, with D perhaps matching TRBD2 (6 bases). This CDR3 comprises 13 residues. V shed 2 bases and J shed 4 bases, with 8 bases lying between them. CDR1 is SEHNR, CDR2 FQNEAQ, per germline (reference sequence). CDR3 coding DNA: TGTGCCAGCAGCTTAAGACTAGGAGAGACCCAGTACTTC. This sequence encodes CASSLRLGETQYF.

The rearrangement links TRBV9 to TRBJ1-6; 8 bases are a match to TRBD1. The V gene's germline CDR1 is SGDLS and CDR2 YYNGEE. This CDR3 spans 15 amino acids. V lost 3 bases to trimming and J lost 6 bases; unmatched junction nucleotides: 5. CDR3 region: CASSASDRGNSPLHF. CDR3 DNA: TGTGCCAGCAGCGCCTCCGACAGGGGTAATTCACCCCTCCACTTT.

The gene calls are TRBV4-1 and TRBJ2-1; TRBD2 agrees at 8 bases. V lost 1 base to trimming and J lost 9 bases; unmatched junction nucleotides: 11. Germline lookup yields CDR1 MGHRA and CDR2 YSYEKL. This CDR3 is 16 amino acids long. Here the CDR3 reads CASSQAPSGSVGEQFF. The CDR3 DNA reads as TGCGCCAGCAGCCAAGCTCCCAGCGGGAGTGTTGGTGAGCAGTTCTTC.

This clone showed up just a few times. The V and J genes are TRBV10-2 and TRBJ2-7; the match to TRBD2 covers 10 bases. V gave up 3 bases and J gave up 4 bases; unmatched junction bases: 9. The CDR3 runs to 16 residues. Germline CDR1 and CDR2: WSHSY and SAAADI. This CDR3 reads CASSEGTSGREYEQYF. The CDR3 bases are TGCGCCAGCAGTGAAGGAACAAGCGGGAGGGAGTACGAGCAGTACTTC.

The rearrangement links TRBV28 to TRBJ1-5; 8 bases fit TRBD1. The CDR3 covers 14 residues. CDR1 is MDHEN and CDR2 is SYDVKM in the germline V gene. With 6 bases clipped from V and 7 bases from J, the junction kept 8 bases outside the gene matches. The CDR3 DNA follows: TGTGCCAGCAGCCTGACAGGGGAGGCCCAGCCCCAGCATTTT. Translating gives CASSLTGEAQPQHF. Combining the CDR3 with reference TRBV28 and TRBJ1-5 gives the whole variable domain DVKVTQSSRYLVKRTGEKVFLECVQDMDHENMFWYRQDPGLGLRLIYFSYDVKMKEKGDIPEGYSVSREKKERFSLILESASTNQTSMYLCASSLTGEAQPQHFGDGTRLSIL.

The rearrangement links TRBV18 to TRBJ1-6; D is unclear. V was clipped by 2 bases and J by 7 bases, with 6 bases between them. Germline CDR1 KGHSH, CDR2 LQKENI. The length of the CDR3 is 13 residues. CDR3 loop: CASSPEMNSPLHF. The CDR3 region has the DNA TGTGCCAGCTCACCAGAGATGAATTCACCCCTCCACTTT.

This clone has more than one count but fewer than ten. The genes are TRBV9 and TRBJ2-1, with 8 bases lining up with TRBD1. In germline, CDR1 is SGDLS, CDR2 YYNGEE. The CDR3 contains 15 residues. Trimming took 4 bases from V and 4 from J; bases not matched to a gene: 7. DNA of the CDR3: TGTGCCAGCAGCCCGACAGGGGACCCTTACAATGAGCAGTTCTTC. Its protein is CASSPTGDPYNEQFF.

Only a few counts were recorded for this clone. The J gene is TRBJ2-3, the V gene TRBV21-1; the DNA was not compared with TRBD2, the D call given in the table. TRBV21-1 is reported as a pseudogene. CDR3 length: 17 amino acids. CDR3 coding DNA: TGTGCCAGCAGCAAAGAGGCCGGAAGGGAGGTCACAGATACGCAGTATTTT. Protein product: CASSKEAGREVTDTQYF.

This clone was seen only a few times. The chain carries TRBV28 and TRBJ2-1; D is perhaps TRBD2 (6 bases). Germline V lookup: CDR1 MDHEN, CDR2 SYDVKM. V shed 2 bases and J shed 7 bases, with 15 bases lying between them. This CDR3 spans 15 amino acids. The CDR3 region is CASSLAEVGGNEQFF. CDR3 DNA: TGTGCCAGCAGTTTAGCCGAGGTGGGGGGTAATGAGCAGTTCTTC.

The genes are TRBV7-9 and TRBJ2-3; TRBD1 might be the D (6 bases). The CDR3 length is 15 residues. V shed 5 bases and J shed 2 bases, with 14 bases lying between them. In germline, CDR1 is SEHNR, CDR2 FQNEAQ (reference sequence). The CDR3, as DNA: TGTGCCAGCAGCCTGAACAGGGAAAACACAGATACGCAGTATTTT. Protein sequence: CASSLNRENTDTQYF.